This T cell receptor beta chain came from a study of shared T cell receptors in the human thymus. Sequencing used immunoSEQ multiplex PCR; TCRdb keeps in-frame clones, though not all of them. The profile covers just under 550,000 clones, with 75% to 80% appearing a single time and about 0.014% taken by the ten largest. CDR3 length equals 16 residues. Germline loops: CDR1 LNHDA, CDR2 SQIVND (reference sequence). The V segment lost 6 bases and the J segment 6 bases; nucleotides outside the gene matches: 14. The data were also submitted as part of a second study, on human thymus T cells. That paper notes: Related work found strong thymic repertoire overlap between unrelated individuals.

Sequencing was performed on thymocytes. V is TRBV19 and J is TRBJ2-1, with 7 nucleotides matching TRBD2. The receptor comes from a boy under three years old with a congenital heart defect. CDR3 DNA: TGTGCCAGTAGCATATTCCCTCGAGGGGAGGGCAATGAGCAGTTCTTC. Its translation is CASSIFPRGEGNEQFF.